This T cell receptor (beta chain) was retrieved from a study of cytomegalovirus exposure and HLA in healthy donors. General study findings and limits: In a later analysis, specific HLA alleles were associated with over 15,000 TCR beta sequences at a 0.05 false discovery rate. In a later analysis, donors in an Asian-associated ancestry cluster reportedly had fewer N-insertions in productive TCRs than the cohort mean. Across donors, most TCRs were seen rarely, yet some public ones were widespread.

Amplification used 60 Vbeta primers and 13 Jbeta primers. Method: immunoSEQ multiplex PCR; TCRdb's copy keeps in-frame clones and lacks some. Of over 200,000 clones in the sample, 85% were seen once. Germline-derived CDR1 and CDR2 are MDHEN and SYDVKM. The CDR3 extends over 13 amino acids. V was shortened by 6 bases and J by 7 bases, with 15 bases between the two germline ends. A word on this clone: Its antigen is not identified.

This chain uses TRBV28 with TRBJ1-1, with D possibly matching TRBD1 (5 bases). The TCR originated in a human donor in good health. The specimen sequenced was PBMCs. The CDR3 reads CASRISRDGEAFF. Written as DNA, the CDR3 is TGTGCCAGCAGGATTTCCAGGGATGGTGAAGCTTTCTTT.